The clone carrying this TCR beta chain was counted only a few times. Its target is not known. TCRdb reanalysed the RACE reads using MiXCR and keeps one entry per CDR3 protein. The table records fewer than 45,000 distinct CDR3 sequences, 12% of them present only once. The source of the sample is a study of human T cells and chemical hapten exposure. The wider study: Patients' scalps got diphenylcyclopropenone weekly throughout the approximately 25-week study. Patch tests applied 0.01% DPC to the upper back and were scored after 6 days. General observations from the study: Expanded TCR counts at PT1 went up together with patch test score, a positive correlation.

Stated time point: pre-sensitization, week 0. Treatment: therapeutic diphenylcyclopropenone sensitization with weekly scalp DPC. Total RNA extraction was carried out from unfractionated whole blood. The sequence was obtained from a woman aged 40 to 50 with alopecia areata. Some clones in this sample may be carry-over from other donors' samples. This sample comprised whole blood, obtained in connection with sensitization to the hapten diphenylcyclopropenone (DPC).

The CDR3 DNA sequence: TGCAGTGCAACCGGACAGCCCGGCTCCTACGAGCAGTACTTC. This gives the protein CSATGQPGSYEQYF. The chain recombines TRBV20-1 with TRBJ2-7, with TRBD1 as a possible D gene (6 bases). V was clipped by 6 bases and J by 0 bases, with 15 bases between them. Germline CDR1 reads DFQATT; CDR2 reads SNEGSKA (reference sequence). The CDR3 runs to 14 residues.